The present T cell receptor (beta chain) was sequenced within a study of shared clonotypes between healthy human individuals. General study findings and limits: Lower generation probabilities were found for non-shared clonotypes than for those shared by all four donors. Naive subsets generally had larger estimated richness than memory subsets. In a few donors, around 5% of naive CD4 clonotypes appeared in common.

Points on this clone: As yet, its antigen is unknown.

The data were produced by immunoSEQ multiplex PCR, yet TCRdb's version contains in-frame clones alone and is incomplete. Of some 2,500,000 clones listed, roughly 93% are singletons. The receptor comes from a man between 18 and 35 years old in good health. Some clones in this sample may be carry-over from other donors' samples. The sequenced sample consisted of naive CD4+ T cells from PBMCs. The subset denotes: CD45RA+ positively selected.

The CDR3 reads CASSRTGQEKLFF. CDR3 in DNA: TGTGCCAGCAGCAGGACAGGACAGGAAAAACTGTTTTTT. The rearrangement joins TRBV6-6 to TRBJ1-4; 7 bases line up with TRBD1. J lost 8 bases, V lost 6 bases, and 6 bases had no gene match. Germline V gene lookup returns CDR1 MNHNY and CDR2 SVGAGI (reference sequence). There are 13 residues in the CDR3.